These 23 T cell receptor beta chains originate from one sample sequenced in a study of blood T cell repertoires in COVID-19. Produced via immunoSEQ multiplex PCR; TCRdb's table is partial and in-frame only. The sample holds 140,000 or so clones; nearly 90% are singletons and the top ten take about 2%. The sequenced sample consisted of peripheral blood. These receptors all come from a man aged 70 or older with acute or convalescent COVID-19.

CDR3 sequence: CASSSTSGRARTSNEQFF. The CDR3 DNA reads TGTGCCAGTAGTAGCACTAGCGGGAGGGCTCGTACATCCAATGAGCAGTTCTTC. V gene TRBV19 combines with J gene TRBJ2-1; 13 nucleotides align to TRBD2. This CDR3 has 18 amino acids. CDR1 is LNHDA, CDR2 SQIVND, per germline (reference sequence). V lost 4 bases and J lost 6; bases outside the gene matches: 12.

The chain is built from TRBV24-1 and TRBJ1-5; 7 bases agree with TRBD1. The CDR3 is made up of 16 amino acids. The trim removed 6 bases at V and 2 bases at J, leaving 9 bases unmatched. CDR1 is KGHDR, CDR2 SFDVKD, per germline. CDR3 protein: CATSRGQGFGNQPQHF. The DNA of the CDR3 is TGTGCCACCAGTAGGGGGCAGGGGTTTGGCAATCAGCCCCAGCATTTT.

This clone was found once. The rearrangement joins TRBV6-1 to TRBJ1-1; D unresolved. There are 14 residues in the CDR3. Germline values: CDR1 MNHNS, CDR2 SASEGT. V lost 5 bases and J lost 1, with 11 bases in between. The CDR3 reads CASSSAEKNTEAFF. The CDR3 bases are TGTGCCAGCAGTTCGGCGGAAAAGAACACTGAAGCTTTCTTT.

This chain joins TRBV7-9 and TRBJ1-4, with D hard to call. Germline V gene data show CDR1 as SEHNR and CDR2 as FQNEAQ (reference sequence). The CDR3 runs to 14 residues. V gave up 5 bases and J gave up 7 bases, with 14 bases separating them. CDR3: CASSEGAGGEKLFF. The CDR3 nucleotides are TGTGCCAGCAGCGAGGGAGCCGGTGGTGAAAAACTGTTTTTT.

The CDR3 spells CASSLLAGQYNEQFF. CDR3 in DNA: TGTGCCAGCAGCTTACTAGCGGGGCAATACAATGAGCAGTTCTTC. The chain has TRBV5-5 and TRBJ2-1, with 10 bases lining up with TRBD2. The CDR3 contains 15 residues. Looked up from germline, CDR1 is SGHKS and CDR2 is YYEKEE (reference sequence). V lost 2 bases and J lost 4; bases outside the gene matches: 3.

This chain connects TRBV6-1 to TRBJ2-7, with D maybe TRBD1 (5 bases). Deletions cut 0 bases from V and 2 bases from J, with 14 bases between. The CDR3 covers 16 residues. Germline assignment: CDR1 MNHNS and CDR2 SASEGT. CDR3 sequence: CASSEAIQAIPYEQYF. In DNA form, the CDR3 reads TGTGCCAGCAGTGAAGCAATACAGGCTATACCCTACGAGCAGTACTTC.

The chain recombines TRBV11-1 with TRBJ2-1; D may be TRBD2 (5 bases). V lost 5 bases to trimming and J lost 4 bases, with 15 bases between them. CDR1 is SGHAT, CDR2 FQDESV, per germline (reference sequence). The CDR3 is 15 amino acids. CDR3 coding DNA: TGTGCCAGCAGCCTCGGCCCCGGGGAGTACAATGAGCAGTTCTTC. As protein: CASSLGPGEYNEQFF. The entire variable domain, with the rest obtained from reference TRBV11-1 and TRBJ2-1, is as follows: EAEVAQSPRYKITEKSQAVAFWCDPISGHATLYWYRQILGQGPELLVQFQDESVVDDSQLPKDRFSAERLKGVDSTLKIQPAELGDSAMYLCASSLGPGEYNEQFFGPGTRLTVL.

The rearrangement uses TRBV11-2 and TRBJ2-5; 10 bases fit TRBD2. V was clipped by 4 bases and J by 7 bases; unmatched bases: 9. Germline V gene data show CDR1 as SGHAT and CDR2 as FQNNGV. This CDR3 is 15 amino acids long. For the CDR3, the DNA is TGTGCCAGCAGCTCTTCCGGGACTAGCGTAGGGACCCAGTACTTC. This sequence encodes CASSSSGTSVGTQYF.

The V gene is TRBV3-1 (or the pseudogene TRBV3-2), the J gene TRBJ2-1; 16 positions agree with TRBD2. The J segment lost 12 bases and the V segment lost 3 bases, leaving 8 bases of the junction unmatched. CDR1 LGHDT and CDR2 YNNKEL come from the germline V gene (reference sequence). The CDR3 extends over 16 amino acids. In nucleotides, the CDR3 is TGTGCCAGCAGCCAGCCCGGGACTAGCGGGGGGGTCCCGCAGTTCTTC. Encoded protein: CASSQPGTSGGVPQFF.

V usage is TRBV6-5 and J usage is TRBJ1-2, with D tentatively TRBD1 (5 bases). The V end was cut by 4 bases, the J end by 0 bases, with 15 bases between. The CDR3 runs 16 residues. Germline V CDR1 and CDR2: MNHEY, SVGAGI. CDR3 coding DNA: TGTGCCAGCAGTTCCCCAACCGGGGGAGCTAACTATGGCTACACCTTC. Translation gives CASSSPTGGANYGYTF.

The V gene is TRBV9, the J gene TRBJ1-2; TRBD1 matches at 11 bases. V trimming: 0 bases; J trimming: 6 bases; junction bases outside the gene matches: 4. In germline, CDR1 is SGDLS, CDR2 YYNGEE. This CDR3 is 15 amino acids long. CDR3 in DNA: TGTGCCAGCAGCGTAGCAGGGACAGGGGGGAATGGCTACACCTTC. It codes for CASSVAGTGGNGYTF.

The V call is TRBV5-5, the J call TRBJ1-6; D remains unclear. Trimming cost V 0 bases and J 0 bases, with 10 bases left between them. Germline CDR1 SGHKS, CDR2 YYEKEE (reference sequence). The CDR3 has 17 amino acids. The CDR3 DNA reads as TGTGCCAGCAGCTTGGCCCTAGGGAGCTCCTATAATTCACCCCTCCACTTT. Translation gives CASSLALGSSYNSPLHF.

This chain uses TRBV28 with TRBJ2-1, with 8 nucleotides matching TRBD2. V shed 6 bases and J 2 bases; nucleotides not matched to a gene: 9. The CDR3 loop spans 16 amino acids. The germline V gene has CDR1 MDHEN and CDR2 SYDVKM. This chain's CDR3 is CASSRGGGIPYNEQFF. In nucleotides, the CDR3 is TGTGCCAGCAGCCGGGGGGGAGGGATTCCCTACAATGAGCAGTTCTTC.

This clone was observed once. The CDR3 reads CAWIRGPLMDGELFF. The CDR3 coding sequence is TGTGCCTGGATCAGGGGCCCCCTGATGGACGGGGAGCTGTTTTTT. The rearrangement links TRBV30 to TRBJ2-2; tentative D call: TRBD1 (6 bases). The V end lost 4 bases, the J end lost 7 bases, and 19 bases lay between the germline ends. This CDR3 is 15 amino acids long. Germline V CDR1 and CDR2: GTSNPN, SVGIG (reference sequence).

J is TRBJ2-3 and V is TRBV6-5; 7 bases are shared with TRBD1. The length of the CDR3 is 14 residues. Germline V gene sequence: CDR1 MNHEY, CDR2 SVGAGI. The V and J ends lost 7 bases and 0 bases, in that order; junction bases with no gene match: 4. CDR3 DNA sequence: TGTGCCAGCAACGACAGGGTTAGCACAGATACGCAGTATTTT. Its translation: CASNDRVSTDTQYF.

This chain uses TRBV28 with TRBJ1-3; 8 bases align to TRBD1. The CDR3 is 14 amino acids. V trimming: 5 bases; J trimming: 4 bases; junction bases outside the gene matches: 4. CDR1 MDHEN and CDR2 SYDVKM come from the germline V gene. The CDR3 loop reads CASSRQGAGNTIYF. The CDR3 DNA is TGTGCCAGCAGTCGTCAGGGGGCGGGAAACACCATATATTTT.

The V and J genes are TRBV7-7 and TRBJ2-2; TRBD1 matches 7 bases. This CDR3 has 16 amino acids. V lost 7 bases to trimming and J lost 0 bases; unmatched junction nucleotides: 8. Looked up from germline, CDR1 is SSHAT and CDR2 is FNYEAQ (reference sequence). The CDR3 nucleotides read TGTGCCAGCACCCCCGGGCAGGGGGCGAACACCGGGGAGCTGTTTTTT. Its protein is CASTPGQGANTGELFF.

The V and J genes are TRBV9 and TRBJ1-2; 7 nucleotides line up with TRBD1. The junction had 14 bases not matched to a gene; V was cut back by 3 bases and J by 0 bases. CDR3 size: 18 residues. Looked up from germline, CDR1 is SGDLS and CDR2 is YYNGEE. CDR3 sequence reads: CASSAGGTVPTANYGYTF. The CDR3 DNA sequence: TGTGCCAGCAGCGCGGGGGGGACAGTCCCCACCGCTAACTATGGCTACACCTTC.

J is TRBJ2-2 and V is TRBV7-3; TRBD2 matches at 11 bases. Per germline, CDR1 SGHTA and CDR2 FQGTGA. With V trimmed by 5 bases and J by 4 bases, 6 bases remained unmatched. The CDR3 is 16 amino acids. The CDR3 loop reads CASSPGLAGGTGELFF. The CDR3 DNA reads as TGTGCCAGCAGCCCAGGACTAGCGGGTGGCACCGGGGAGCTGTTTTTT.

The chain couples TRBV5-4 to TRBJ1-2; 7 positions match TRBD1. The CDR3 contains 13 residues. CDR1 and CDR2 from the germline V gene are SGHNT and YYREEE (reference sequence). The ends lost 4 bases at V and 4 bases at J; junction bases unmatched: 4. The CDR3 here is CASSPQGGYGYTF. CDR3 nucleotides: TGTGCCAGCAGCCCGCAGGGGGGCTATGGCTACACCTTC.

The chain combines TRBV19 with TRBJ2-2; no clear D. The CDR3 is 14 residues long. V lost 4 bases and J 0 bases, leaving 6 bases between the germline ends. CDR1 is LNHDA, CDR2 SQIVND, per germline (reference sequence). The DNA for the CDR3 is TGTGCCAGTAGTAACAGACCGAACACCGGGGAGCTGTTTTTT. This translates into CASSNRPNTGELFF.

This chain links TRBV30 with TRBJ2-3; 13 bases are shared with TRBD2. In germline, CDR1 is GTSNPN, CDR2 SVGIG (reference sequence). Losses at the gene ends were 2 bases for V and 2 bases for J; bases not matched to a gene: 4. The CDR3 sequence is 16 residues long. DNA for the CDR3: TGTGCCTGGAGTCGGGGACTAGCGGGGCCCACAGATACGCAGTATTTT. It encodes CAWSRGLAGPTDTQYF.

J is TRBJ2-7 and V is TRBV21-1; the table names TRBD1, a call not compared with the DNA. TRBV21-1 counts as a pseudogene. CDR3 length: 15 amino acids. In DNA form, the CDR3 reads TGTGCCAGCAGCGCAGCCGGGACAGGGGGATACGAGCAGTACTTC. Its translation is CASSAAGTGGYEQYF.